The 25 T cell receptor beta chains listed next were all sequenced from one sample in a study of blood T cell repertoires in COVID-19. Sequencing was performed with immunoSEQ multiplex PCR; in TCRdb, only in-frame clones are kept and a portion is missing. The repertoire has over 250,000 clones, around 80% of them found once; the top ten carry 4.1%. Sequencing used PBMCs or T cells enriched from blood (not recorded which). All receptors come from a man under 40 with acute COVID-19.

CDR3 bases: TGTGCCAGCACGGGGGGCTCCCCCGAGACCCAGTACTTC. It codes for CASTGGSPETQYF. This chain links TRBV6-5 with TRBJ2-5, with D possibly matching TRBD2 (7 bases). The ends were cut back, 7 bases at V and 5 bases at J, with 14 bases in the middle. Germline V CDR1 and CDR2: MNHEY, SVGAGI. The length of the CDR3 is 13 residues.

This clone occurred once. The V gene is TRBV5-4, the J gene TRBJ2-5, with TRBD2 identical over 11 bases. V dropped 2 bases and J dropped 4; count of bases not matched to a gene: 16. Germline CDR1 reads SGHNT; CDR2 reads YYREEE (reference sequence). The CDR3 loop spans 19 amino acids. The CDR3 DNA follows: TGTGCCAGCAGCTTATACCTAGCGGGGGGAGGGTTCTTTCGAGAGACCCAGTACTTC. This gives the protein CASSLYLAGGGFFRETQYF.

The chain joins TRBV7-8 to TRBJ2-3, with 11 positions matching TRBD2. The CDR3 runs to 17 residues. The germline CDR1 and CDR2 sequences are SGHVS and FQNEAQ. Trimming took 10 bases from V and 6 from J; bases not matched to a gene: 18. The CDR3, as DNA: TGTGCCACCGCGCGGCTAGCGGGAGGCCCCAAGTCGGATACGCAGTATTTT. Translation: CATARLAGGPKSDTQYF.

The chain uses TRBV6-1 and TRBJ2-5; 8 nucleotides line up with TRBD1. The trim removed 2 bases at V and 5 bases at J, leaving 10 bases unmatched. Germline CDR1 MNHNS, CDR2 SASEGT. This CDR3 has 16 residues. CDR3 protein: CASSEPGQGQGETQYF. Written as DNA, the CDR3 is TGTGCCAGCAGTGAACCCGGACAGGGCCAGGGGGAGACCCAGTACTTC.

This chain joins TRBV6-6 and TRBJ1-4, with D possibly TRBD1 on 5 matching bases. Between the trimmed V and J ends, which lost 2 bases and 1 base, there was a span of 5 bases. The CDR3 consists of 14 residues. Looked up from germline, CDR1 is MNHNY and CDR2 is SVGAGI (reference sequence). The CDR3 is CASSYTGTNEKLFF. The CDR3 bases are TGTGCCAGCAGTTACACAGGAACTAATGAAAAACTGTTTTTT.

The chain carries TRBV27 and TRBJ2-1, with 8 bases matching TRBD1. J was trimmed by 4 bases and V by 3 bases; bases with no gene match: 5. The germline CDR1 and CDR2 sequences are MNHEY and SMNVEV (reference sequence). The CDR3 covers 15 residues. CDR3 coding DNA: TGTGCCAGCAGTTTTCAGCAGGGGGCTTACAATGAGCAGTTCTTC. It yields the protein CASSFQQGAYNEQFF.

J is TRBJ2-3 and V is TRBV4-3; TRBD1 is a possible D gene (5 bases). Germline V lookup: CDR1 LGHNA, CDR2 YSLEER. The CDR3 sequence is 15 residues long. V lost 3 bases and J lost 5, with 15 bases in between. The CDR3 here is CASSQERGAGDTQYF. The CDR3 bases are TGCGCCAGCAGCCAGGAAAGGGGCGCAGGAGATACGCAGTATTTT.

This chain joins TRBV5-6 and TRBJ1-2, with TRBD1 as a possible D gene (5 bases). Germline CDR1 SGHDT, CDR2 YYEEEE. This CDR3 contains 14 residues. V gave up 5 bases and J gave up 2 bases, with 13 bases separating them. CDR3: CASRPRSGNYGYTF. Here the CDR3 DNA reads TGTGCCAGCAGACCCCGGTCAGGGAACTATGGCTACACCTTC.

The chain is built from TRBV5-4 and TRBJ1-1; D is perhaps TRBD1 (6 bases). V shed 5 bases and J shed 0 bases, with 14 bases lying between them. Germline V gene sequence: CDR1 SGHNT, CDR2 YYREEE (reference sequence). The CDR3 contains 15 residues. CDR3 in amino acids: CASRIPGQLNTEAFF. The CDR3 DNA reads TGTGCCAGCAGAATCCCGGGACAACTGAACACTGAAGCTTTCTTT.

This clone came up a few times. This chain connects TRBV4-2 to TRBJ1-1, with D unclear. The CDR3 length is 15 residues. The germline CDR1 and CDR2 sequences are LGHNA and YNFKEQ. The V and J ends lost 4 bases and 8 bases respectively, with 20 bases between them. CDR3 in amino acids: CASSPSGVDVGEAFF. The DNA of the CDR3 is TGTGCCAGCAGCCCTTCCGGGGTGGACGTTGGAGAAGCTTTCTTT.

This chain's CDR3 is CASRRLAEAKNIQYF. The CDR3 DNA sequence: TGTGCCAGCAGGCGACTAGCGGAGGCCAAAAACATTCAGTACTTC. V gene TRBV27 combines with J gene TRBJ2-4, with TRBD2 identical over 9 bases. Germline loops: CDR1 MNHEY, CDR2 SMNVEV (reference sequence). The junction had 4 bases not matched to a gene; V was cut back by 6 bases and J by 1 base. The CDR3 consists of 15 residues.

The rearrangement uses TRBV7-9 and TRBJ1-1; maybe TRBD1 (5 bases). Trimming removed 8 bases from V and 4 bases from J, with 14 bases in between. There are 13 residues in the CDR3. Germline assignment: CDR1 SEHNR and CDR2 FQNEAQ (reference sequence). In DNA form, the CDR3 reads TGTGCCAGCGGATCCCAAAGGGGCACTGAAGCTTTCTTT. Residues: CASGSQRGTEAFF.

Here the CDR3 reads CASSRGRGTDTQYF. CDR3 DNA sequence: TGTGCCAGCAGCAGGGGACGAGGCACAGATACGCAGTATTTT. The V call is TRBV2, the J call TRBJ2-3, with a possible D match to TRBD1 (6 bases). Looked up from germline, CDR1 is SNHLY and CDR2 is FYNNEI. The CDR3 extends over 14 amino acids. V lost 6 bases, J lost 1 base, and 11 bases lay in between.

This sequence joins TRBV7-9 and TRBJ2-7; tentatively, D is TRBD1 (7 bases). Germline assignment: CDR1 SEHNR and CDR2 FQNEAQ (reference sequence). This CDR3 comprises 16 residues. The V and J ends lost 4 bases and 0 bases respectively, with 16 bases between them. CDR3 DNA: TGTGCCAGCAGCTCCGGTCGGGGGACAGTCTCCTACGAGCAGTACGTC. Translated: CASSSGRGTVSYEQYV.

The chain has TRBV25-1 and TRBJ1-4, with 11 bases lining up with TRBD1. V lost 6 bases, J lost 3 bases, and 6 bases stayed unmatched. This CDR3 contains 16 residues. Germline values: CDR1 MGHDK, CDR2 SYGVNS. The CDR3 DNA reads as TGTGCCAGCAGGGACAGGGGGCGCGCGGCTAATGAAAAACTGTTTTTT. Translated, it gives CASRDRGRAANEKLFF.

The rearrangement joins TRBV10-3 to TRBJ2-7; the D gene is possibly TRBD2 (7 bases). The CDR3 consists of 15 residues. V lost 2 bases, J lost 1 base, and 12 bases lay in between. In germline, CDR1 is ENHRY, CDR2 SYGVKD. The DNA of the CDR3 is TGTGCCATCAGTGAGCTGGGAGGGGGGTCCTACGAGCAGTACGTC. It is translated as CAISELGGGSYEQYV.

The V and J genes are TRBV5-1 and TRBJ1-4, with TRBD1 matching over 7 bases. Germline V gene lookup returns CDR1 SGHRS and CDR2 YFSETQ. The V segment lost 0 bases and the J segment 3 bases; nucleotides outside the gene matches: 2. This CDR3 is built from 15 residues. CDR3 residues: CASSLGTGSNEKLFF. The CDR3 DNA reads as TGCGCCAGCAGCTTGGGGACAGGCTCTAATGAAAAACTGTTTTTT.

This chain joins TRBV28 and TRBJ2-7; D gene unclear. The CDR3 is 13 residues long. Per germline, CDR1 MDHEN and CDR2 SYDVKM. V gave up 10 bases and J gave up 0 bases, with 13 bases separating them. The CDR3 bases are TGTGCCACCTCTCTAGGTAACTCCTACGAGCAGTACGTC. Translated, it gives CATSLGNSYEQYV.

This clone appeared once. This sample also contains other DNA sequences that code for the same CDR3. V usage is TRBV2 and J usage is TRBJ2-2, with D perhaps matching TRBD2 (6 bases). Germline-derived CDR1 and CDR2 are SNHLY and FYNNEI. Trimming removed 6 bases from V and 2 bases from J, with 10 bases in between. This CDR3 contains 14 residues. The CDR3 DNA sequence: TGTGCCAGCAGCCTAGCGAGAAACACCGGGGAGCTGTTTTTT. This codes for CASSLARNTGELFF.

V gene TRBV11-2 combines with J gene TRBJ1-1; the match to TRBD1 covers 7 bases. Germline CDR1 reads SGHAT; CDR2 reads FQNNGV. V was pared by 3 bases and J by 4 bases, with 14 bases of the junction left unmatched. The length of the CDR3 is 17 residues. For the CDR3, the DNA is TGTGCCAGCAGCTTGGGGATGTCGTTAAGGGGGCTCACTGAAGCTTTCTTT. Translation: CASSLGMSLRGLTEAFF. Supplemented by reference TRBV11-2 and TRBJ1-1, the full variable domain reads EAGVAQSPRYKIIEKRQSVAFWCNPISGHATLYWYQQILGQGPKLLIQFQNNGVVDDSQLPKDRFSAERLKGVDSTLKIQPAKLEDSAVYLCASSLGMSLRGLTEAFFGQGTRLTVV.

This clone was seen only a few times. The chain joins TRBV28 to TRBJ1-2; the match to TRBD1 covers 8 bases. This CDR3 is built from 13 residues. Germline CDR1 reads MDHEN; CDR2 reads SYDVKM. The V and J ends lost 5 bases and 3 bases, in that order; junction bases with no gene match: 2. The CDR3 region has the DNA TGTGCCAGCAGTCCGGGACAGGACTATGGCTACACCTTC. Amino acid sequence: CASSPGQDYGYTF.

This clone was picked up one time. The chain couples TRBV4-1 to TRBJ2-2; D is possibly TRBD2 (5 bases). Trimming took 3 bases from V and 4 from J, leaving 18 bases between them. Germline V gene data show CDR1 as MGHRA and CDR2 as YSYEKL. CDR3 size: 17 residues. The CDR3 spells CASSHASSGVPTGELFF. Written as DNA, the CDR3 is TGCGCCAGCAGCCACGCCTCCTCCGGGGTGCCCACCGGGGAGCTGTTTTTT.

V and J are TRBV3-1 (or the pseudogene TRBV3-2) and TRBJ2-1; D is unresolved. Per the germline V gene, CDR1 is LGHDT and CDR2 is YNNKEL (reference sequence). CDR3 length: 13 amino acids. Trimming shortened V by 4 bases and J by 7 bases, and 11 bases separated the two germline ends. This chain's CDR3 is CASSLLIGNEQFF. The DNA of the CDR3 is TGTGCCAGCAGCCTATTAATCGGTAATGAGCAGTTCTTC.

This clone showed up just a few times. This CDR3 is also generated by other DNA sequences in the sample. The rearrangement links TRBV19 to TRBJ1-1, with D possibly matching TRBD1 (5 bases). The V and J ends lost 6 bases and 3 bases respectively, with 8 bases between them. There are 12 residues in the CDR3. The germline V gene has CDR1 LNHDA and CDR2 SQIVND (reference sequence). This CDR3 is CASRWGDTEAFF. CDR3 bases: TGTGCCAGTAGATGGGGGGACACTGAAGCTTTCTTT.

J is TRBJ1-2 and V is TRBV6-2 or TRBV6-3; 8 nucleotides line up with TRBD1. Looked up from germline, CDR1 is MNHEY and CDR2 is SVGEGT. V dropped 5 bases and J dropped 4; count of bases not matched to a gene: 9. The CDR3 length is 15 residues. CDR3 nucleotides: TGTGCCAGCAGTACGGGACAGGACTTATCCTATGGCTACACCTTC. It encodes CASSTGQDLSYGYTF.